The T cell receptor beta chain under discussion was sequenced for a study of blood T cells in healthy people across ages. For the study at large: Per two T cells, about one barcoded beta molecule was captured through template switching. Points from the study as a whole: Unsorted PBMCs prevented conclusive naive versus antigen-experienced comparison.

Healthy Caucasian individuals from Russia aged about 6 to 95 were enrolled as donors. Comment on this clonotype: Its specificity is not known.

The V gene lost 6 bases and the J gene lost 6 bases, with 17 bases spanning the gap. CDR3 length equals 14 residues. Germline V gene data show CDR1 as MRHNA and CDR2 as SNTAGT. Combining a sample-barcoded 5' primer with a J-beta primer mix, a second PCR ran for about 6 to 12 cycles. Every sample gave at least 3 million paired-end reads containing CDR3. TCRdb re-analysed the 5' RACE reads in MiXCR, keeping a single row per CDR3 protein. Of about 1.5 million distinct CDR3 sequences in the sample, 42% were seen once. This clonotype was sampled from a woman younger than 30 in good health. Specimen: blood. The gene calls are TRBV6-4 and TRBJ1-2, with D perhaps matching TRBD1 (5 bases). This CDR3 is CASRAGKGHDGYTF. CDR3 bases: TGTGCCAGCAGAGCAGGGAAAGGCCACGATGGCTACACCTTC.